These 26 T cell receptor beta chains came from one sample sequenced in a study of blood T cell repertoires in COVID-19. Clones were sequenced by immunoSEQ multiplex PCR, and TCRdb holds only the in-frame ones, with some missing. The table lists about 39,000 clones, about 88% of them singletons, with approximately 2% in the top ten. The sample comprised peripheral blood. Receptors originate from a human donor in a cohort sampled during active COVID-19.

The chain joins TRBV5-1 to TRBJ2-3; the D gene is possibly TRBD1 (6 bases). V was clipped by 6 bases and J by 4 bases, with 18 bases between them. CDR1 is SGHRS, CDR2 YFSETQ, per germline. CDR3 size: 15 residues. The CDR3 DNA sequence: TGCGCCAGCACCGAAATGTGGGGGCGCGCAGATACGCAGTATTTT. This translates into CASTEMWGRADTQYF.

V usage is TRBV9 and J usage is TRBJ2-7; 9 nucleotides agree with TRBD1. Germline V lookup: CDR1 SGDLS, CDR2 YYNGEE. Trimming at V came to 0 bases and at J to 6 bases, leaving 7 bases not matched to a gene. CDR3 length: 15 amino acids. CDR3 sequence reads: CASSVGGQGLIEQYF. In DNA, the CDR3 is TGTGCCAGCAGCGTAGGCGGACAGGGGCTTATCGAGCAGTACTTC.

The chain joins TRBV9 to TRBJ2-1; the D gene is possibly TRBD2 (7 bases). CDR3 length: 16 residues. V shed 0 bases and J shed 9 bases, with 19 bases lying between them. CDR1 and CDR2 (germline): SGDLS, YYNGEE. Here the CDR3 DNA reads TGTGCCAGCAGCGTAGGGGGAGTCGCGGGGGCCAGTGAGCAGTTCTTC. It translates to CASSVGGVAGASEQFF.

The gene calls are TRBV28 and TRBJ1-6; D might be TRBD1 (5 bases). V was trimmed by 3 bases and J by 0 bases, leaving 12 bases between them. Germline V lookup: CDR1 MDHEN, CDR2 SYDVKM. The CDR3 runs 17 residues. The CDR3 is CASSLAGPSSYNSPLHF. The DNA for the CDR3 is TGTGCCAGCAGTTTGGCAGGGCCCAGCTCCTATAATTCACCCCTCCACTTT. The full variable domain, with the rest looked up from reference TRBV28 and TRBJ1-6, is DVKVTQSSRYLVKRTGEKVFLECVQDMDHENMFWYRQDPGLGLRLIYFSYDVKMKEKGDIPEGYSVSREKKERFSLILESASTNQTSMYLCASSLAGPSSYNSPLHFGNGTRLTVT.

This clone ranks as medium-sized. CDR3 DNA sequence: TGTGCCAGTTGGGACAGGGAAAGGACGAACACCGGGGAGCTGTTTTTT. This codes for CASWDRERTNTGELFF. The rearrangement uses TRBV19 and TRBJ2-2; 9 positions agree with TRBD1. The CDR3 length is 16 residues. Germline V gene sequence: CDR1 LNHDA, CDR2 SQIVND (reference sequence). The V gene end was trimmed by 8 bases and the J gene end by 0 bases; junction bases not matched to a gene: 7.

This clone was seen once. V usage is TRBV5-6 and J usage is TRBJ2-7; the match to TRBD2 covers 13 bases. Germline V gene data show CDR1 as SGHDT and CDR2 as YYEEEE. Trimming removed 0 bases from V and 7 bases from J; junction bases left unmatched: 10. The CDR3 contains 17 residues. In nucleotides, the CDR3 is TGTGCCAGCAGCTTGGTTGTCGCCGGGACTAGCGGGGTAGAGCAGTACTTC. The encoded protein is CASSLVVAGTSGVEQYF.

This clone came up once. The gene calls are TRBV7-9 and TRBJ1-5; D is unclear. V was clipped by 1 base and J by 1 base, with 8 bases between them. CDR3 length: 15 amino acids. The germline gives CDR1 SEHNR, CDR2 FQNEAQ (reference sequence). As DNA, the CDR3 is TGTGCCAGCAGCTTAGGAGAGGCGAGCAATCAGCCCCAGCATTTT. This translates into CASSLGEASNQPQHF.

This chain uses TRBV6-6 with TRBJ2-3, with D tentatively TRBD2 (7 bases). With 7 bases removed from V and 2 bases from J, the gap between germline ends came to 16 bases. There are 15 residues in the CDR3. Germline V gene sequence: CDR1 MNHNY, CDR2 SVGAGI (reference sequence). CDR3 amino acids: CASTARGAPTDTQYF. CDR3 DNA: TGTGCCAGCACCGCCCGGGGGGCCCCCACAGATACGCAGTATTTT.

The CDR3 reads CASSQGKRGELFF. The CDR3 DNA reads as TGTGCCAGCAGCCAAGGAAAGCGGGGGGAGCTGTTTTTT. V gene TRBV3-1 (or the pseudogene TRBV3-2) combines with J gene TRBJ2-2, with D perhaps matching TRBD2 (5 bases). V was clipped by 1 base and J by 8 bases, with 8 bases between them. The CDR3 totals 13 residues. The germline V gene has CDR1 LGHDT and CDR2 YNNKEL (reference sequence).

The V gene is TRBV27, the J gene TRBJ1-1; D unresolved. CDR1 MNHEY and CDR2 SMNVEV come from the germline V gene (reference sequence). The CDR3 is 16 amino acids. Trimming shortened V by 5 bases and J by 0 bases, and 16 bases separated the two germline ends. CDR3 sequence reads: CASSPVLTMMNTEAFF. CDR3 nucleotide sequence: TGTGCCAGCAGTCCAGTCCTTACTATGATGAACACTGAAGCTTTCTTT.

This sequence joins TRBV6-9 and TRBJ1-4, with D possibly being TRBD1 (5 bases). Trimming took off 10 bases at V and 8 bases at J, with 23 bases between the two ends. Germline values: CDR1 MNHGY, CDR2 SVAAGI. This CDR3 has 15 amino acids. CDR3 coding DNA: TGTGCCATCCTTACCCCAGGCCCCGGGGGGGAAAAACTGTTTTTT. Amino acid sequence: CAILTPGPGGEKLFF.

This chain joins TRBV21-1 and TRBJ1-2. TRBV21-1 is flagged as a pseudogene. This CDR3 has 15 amino acids. The CDR3 region has the DNA TGTGCCAGCAACTGCAGCCCGGGTTGCGGCTATGGCTACACCTTC. Translation: CASNCSPGCGYGYTF.

This clone has only a few counts. The chain employs TRBV18 and TRBJ1-1; D might be TRBD1 (6 bases). The CDR3 length is 13 residues. V gave up 4 bases and J gave up 3 bases, with 9 bases separating them. Germline V lookup: CDR1 KGHSH, CDR2 LQKENI. The CDR3 DNA reads TGTGCCAGCTCACAATACAGGGACACTGAAGCTTTCTTT. Translating gives CASSQYRDTEAFF.

V usage is TRBV7-2 and J usage is TRBJ2-4; D is ambiguous. CDR1 SGHTA and CDR2 FQGNSA come from the germline V gene. Trimming removed 1 base at V and 0 bases at J, with 19 bases between. This CDR3 comprises 19 residues. The CDR3 sequence is CASSLGPLQVRKAKNIQYF. The DNA of the CDR3 is TGTGCCAGCAGCTTAGGACCCCTCCAGGTCCGTAAAGCCAAAAACATTCAGTACTTC.

This chain joins TRBV3-1 (or the pseudogene TRBV3-2) and TRBJ1-5; 11 bases align to TRBD1. Unmatched junction bases numbered 8, after V lost 4 bases and J lost 6 bases. CDR1 and CDR2 from the germline V gene are LGHDT and YNNKEL (reference sequence). CDR3 length equals 16 residues. CDR3 DNA: TGTGCCAGCAGCCGCGCGGGACAGGGGGAGGGTCAGCCCCAGCATTTT. This codes for CASSRAGQGEGQPQHF.

In this sample, this clone turned up once. This chain uses TRBV27 with TRBJ2-7; maybe TRBD1 (6 bases). CDR3 length: 14 amino acids. Deletions cut 5 bases from V and 4 bases from J, with 15 bases between. Germline loops: CDR1 MNHEY, CDR2 SMNVEV (reference sequence). CDR3 coding DNA: TGTGCCAGCAGTACTCGACAGGTTGGGTACGAGCAGTACTTC. Translation gives CASSTRQVGYEQYF.

V usage is TRBV7-9 and J usage is TRBJ1-1, with 7 bases aligning to TRBD1. The V gene's germline CDR1 is SEHNR and CDR2 FQNEAQ (reference sequence). J gave up 5 bases and V 0 bases, and 15 bases lay outside the gene matches. The CDR3 consists of 18 residues. The CDR3 is CASSLATWYQGGYTEAFF. CDR3 coding DNA: TGTGCCAGCAGCTTAGCGACCTGGTATCAGGGGGGTTATACTGAAGCTTTCTTT. The full variable domain, with the rest looked up from reference TRBV7-9 and TRBJ1-1, is DTGVSQNPRHKITKRGQNVTFRCDPISEHNRLYWYRQTLGQGPEFLTYFQNEAQLEKSRLLSDRFSAERPKGSFSTLEIQRTEQGDSAMYLCASSLATWYQGGYTEAFFGQGTRLTVV.

The chain has TRBV7-9 and TRBJ1-1; D possibly corresponds to TRBD1 (6 bases). The CDR3 contains 12 residues. Trimming removed 6 bases at V and 5 bases at J, with 10 bases between. Germline loops: CDR1 SEHNR, CDR2 FQNEAQ (reference sequence). Written as DNA, the CDR3 is TGTGCCAGCAGAGCAGGGGAGACTGAAGCTTTCTTT. It yields the protein CASRAGETEAFF.

The chain carries TRBV2 and TRBJ2-2; D is perhaps TRBD2 (6 bases). Germline values: CDR1 SNHLY, CDR2 FYNNEI. The ends were cut back, 6 bases at V and 5 bases at J, with 16 bases in the middle. The CDR3 is made up of 15 amino acids. In DNA, the CDR3 is TGTGCCAGCAGAGGATTTCGGGGGAGGACCGGGGAGCTGTTTTTT. This codes for CASRGFRGRTGELFF.

This rearrangement joins TRBV11-2 to TRBJ2-5; D might be TRBD1 (5 bases). Deletions cut 7 bases from V and 5 bases from J, with 17 bases between. The length of the CDR3 is 14 residues. Germline CDR1 reads SGHAT; CDR2 reads FQNNGV. CDR3 amino acids: CASIQWAGMETQYF. Here the CDR3 DNA reads TGTGCCAGCATCCAGTGGGCAGGGATGGAGACCCAGTACTTC.

The chain has TRBV5-1 and TRBJ1-5, with D possibly TRBD1 on 6 matching bases. This CDR3 is 14 amino acids long. V was pared by 4 bases and J by 5 bases, with 13 bases between. Germline V gene lookup returns CDR1 SGHRS and CDR2 YFSETQ. The CDR3 spells CASSPGDSYQPQHF. The CDR3 coding sequence is TGCGCCAGCAGCCCAGGGGATTCCTATCAGCCCCAGCATTTT.

The chain links TRBV28 to TRBJ1-2; D is possibly TRBD1 (6 bases). CDR1 and CDR2 from the germline V gene are MDHEN and SYDVKM. The CDR3 length is 13 residues. The ends were cut back, 8 bases at V and 8 bases at J, with 18 bases in the middle. CDR3 sequence (DNA): TGTGCCAGCGGGGGCCCGGGCACAATGGGCTACACCTTC. It translates to CASGGPGTMGYTF.

The V call is TRBV7-9, the J call TRBJ1-4, with 8 bases lining up with TRBD1. The CDR3 runs 15 residues. Germline lookup yields CDR1 SEHNR and CDR2 FQNEAQ (reference sequence). J lost 5 bases, V lost 5 bases, and 7 bases had no gene match. CDR3 in amino acids: CASSLIQGVNEKLFF. The CDR3 nucleotides are TGTGCCAGCAGCCTGATACAGGGGGTCAATGAAAAACTGTTTTTT.

This chain joins TRBV5-1 and TRBJ2-1, with TRBD2 matching 7 bases. The CDR3 totals 15 residues. Looked up from germline, CDR1 is SGHRS and CDR2 is YFSETQ. Unmatched junction bases numbered 8, after V lost 4 bases and J lost 4 bases. The CDR3 DNA reads as TGCGCCAGCAGCCAGGACGGGGGACTATACAATGAGCAGTTCTTC. Its translation: CASSQDGGLYNEQFF. The variable domain in full, with the rest retrieved from reference TRBV5-1 and TRBJ2-1, is KAGVTQTPRYLIKTRGQQVTLSCSPISGHRSVSWYQQTPGQGLQFLFEYFSETQRNKGNFPGRFSGRQFSNSRSEMNVSTLELGDSALYLCASSQDGGLYNEQFFGPGTRLTVL.

V usage is TRBV5-6 and J usage is TRBJ2-7, with D possibly matching TRBD2 (7 bases). Trimming left V 7 bases short and J 5 bases short, with 22 bases between. The CDR3 spans 15 residues. Germline assignment: CDR1 SGHDT and CDR2 YYEEEE. DNA for the CDR3: TGTGCCAGCGGACCCCCGGGGGGCAGGTGGGACGAGCAGTACTTC. It specifies CASGPPGGRWDEQYF. Together with reference TRBV5-6 and TRBJ2-7, the CDR3 gives the full variable domain: DAGVTQSPTHLIKTRGQQVTLRCSPKSGHDTVSWYQQALGQGPQFIFQYYEEEERQRGNFPDRFSGHQFPNYSSELNVNALLLGDSALYLCASGPPGGRWDEQYFGPGTRLTVT.

This rearrangement joins TRBV28 to TRBJ1-4; no reliable D call. CDR3 size: 14 residues. Germline lookup yields CDR1 MDHEN and CDR2 SYDVKM. V gave up 6 bases and J gave up 6 bases, with 14 bases separating them. CDR3 in amino acids: CASRWTEGDEKLFF. In DNA form, the CDR3 reads TGTGCCAGCAGATGGACGGAGGGCGATGAAAAACTGTTTTTT.